This T cell receptor beta chain originates from a study of T cell changes during pregnancy in multiple sclerosis. Generated by immunoSEQ multiplex PCR, the TCRdb table keeps only in-frame clones and is missing some. The sample has just under 35,000 clones; roughly 90% are singletons. This receptor was obtained from a female donor in good health, enrolled as a control in a pregnancy study. This sample comprised peripheral blood, obtained in the second trimester of pregnancy.

The chain's CDR3 is CASSPGGQGGEKLFF. The CDR3 DNA reads TGTGCCAGCAGCCCGGGAGGACAGGGAGGGGAAAAACTGTTTTTT. The chain couples TRBV7-2 to TRBJ1-4; TRBD1 agrees at 8 bases. J was trimmed by 8 bases and V by 5 bases; bases with no gene match: 10. From germline, CDR1 is SGHTA and CDR2 FQGNSA. The CDR3 sequence is 15 residues long.